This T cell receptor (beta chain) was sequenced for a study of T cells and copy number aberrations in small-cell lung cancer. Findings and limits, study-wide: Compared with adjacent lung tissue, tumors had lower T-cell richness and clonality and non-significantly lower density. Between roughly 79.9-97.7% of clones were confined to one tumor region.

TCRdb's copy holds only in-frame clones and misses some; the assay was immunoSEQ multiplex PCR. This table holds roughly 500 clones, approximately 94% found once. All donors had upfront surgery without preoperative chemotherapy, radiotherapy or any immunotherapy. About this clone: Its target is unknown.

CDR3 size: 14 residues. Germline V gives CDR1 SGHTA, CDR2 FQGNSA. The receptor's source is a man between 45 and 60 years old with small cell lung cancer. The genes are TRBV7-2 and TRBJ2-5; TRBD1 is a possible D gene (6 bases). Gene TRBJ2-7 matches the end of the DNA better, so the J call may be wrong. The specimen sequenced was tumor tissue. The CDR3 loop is CASSYRDTSYEQYF. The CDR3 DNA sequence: TGTGCCAGCAGCTACCGGGACACATCCTACGAGCAGTACTTC.